Below, 9 T cell receptor beta chains from the same sample are listed, as sequenced in a study of T cell responses to AZD1222 COVID-19 vaccine. Sequenced by immunoSEQ multiplex PCR; TCRdb stores in-frame clones only, minus some. The table lists 110,000 to 150,000 clones, 80% to 90% of them singletons, with about 1.5% in the top ten. The sequencing used peripheral blood, collected on day 0 of AZD1222 vaccination. The receptors here all came from an adult in good health.

The chain is built from TRBV9 and TRBJ2-7; no clear D gene. The CDR3 is 13 amino acids. In germline, CDR1 is SGDLS, CDR2 YYNGEE. Trimming pared 0 bases from V and 6 bases from J, leaving 10 bases between. Here the CDR3 DNA reads TGTGCCAGCAGCGTAGGGGGTAATGGCGAGCAGTACTTC. Translated: CASSVGGNGEQYF.

This sequence joins TRBV2 and TRBJ2-5, with D possibly being TRBD1 or TRBD2 (6 bases each). The CDR3 runs to 14 residues. V lost 6 bases and J lost 2, with 13 bases in between. Germline loops: CDR1 SNHLY, CDR2 FYNNEI. The CDR3 loop is CASSWRDIQETQYF. The CDR3 DNA follows: TGTGCCAGCAGCTGGAGGGACATTCAAGAGACCCAGTACTTC.

A single count supports this clone. The V call is TRBV18, the J call TRBJ2-7, with TRBD1 identical over 8 bases. Per germline, CDR1 KGHSH and CDR2 LQKENI. The CDR3 loop spans 14 amino acids. V lost 3 bases, J lost 2 bases, and 3 bases stayed unmatched. The CDR3 DNA follows: TGTGCCAGCTCACCGACAGGGGAGACCTACGAGCAGTACTTC. As protein: CASSPTGETYEQYF.

This chain joins TRBV7-9 and TRBJ2-7; D gene uncertain. V was shortened by 1 base and J by 3 bases, with 4 bases between the two germline ends. The germline CDR1 and CDR2 sequences are SEHNR and FQNEAQ (reference sequence). This CDR3 has 12 residues. CDR3 DNA: TGTGCCAGCAGCTTAGTGATCTACGAGCAGTACTTC. Translated: CASSLVIYEQYF.

The chain is built from TRBV5-1 and TRBJ2-7; 9 positions match TRBD2. V lost 3 bases to trimming and J lost 5 bases; unmatched junction nucleotides: 15. The CDR3 spans 17 residues. Looked up from germline, CDR1 is SGHRS and CDR2 is YFSETQ. CDR3 nucleotides: TGCGCCAGCAGCTCCTCCTTCGCCGTAGCGGGAGTCGACGAGCAGTACTTC. Translation gives CASSSSFAVAGVDEQYF.

The rearrangement joins TRBV29-1 to TRBJ2-7, with D unclear. Per germline, CDR1 SQVTM and CDR2 ANQGSEA. Deletions cut 6 bases from V and 3 bases from J, with 12 bases between. This CDR3 spans 12 amino acids. The DNA of the CDR3 is TGCAGCGTCGGCTGGGATCACTACGAGCAGTACTTC. Translated: CSVGWDHYEQYF.

The chain carries TRBV5-5 and TRBJ1-5; D is ambiguous. CDR3 length equals 15 residues. Looked up from germline, CDR1 is SGHKS and CDR2 is YYEKEE (reference sequence). V lost 0 bases to trimming and J lost 0 bases, with 7 bases between them. CDR3 amino acids: CASSLDLHSNQPQHF. The CDR3, as DNA: TGTGCCAGCAGCTTGGACCTACATAGCAATCAGCCCCAGCATTTT.

The chain combines TRBV6-1 with TRBJ1-5, with a weak D call TRBD1 (6 bases). V was cut by 3 bases and J by 9 bases, with 12 bases left in between. Looked up from germline, CDR1 is MNHNS and CDR2 is SASEGT. This CDR3 has 13 residues. Here the CDR3 reads CASSEGHGRPQHF. In DNA form, the CDR3 reads TGTGCCAGCAGTGAGGGACACGGGCGGCCCCAGCATTTT.

Written as DNA, the CDR3 is TGTGCCTGGAGTCGGTCTAGCTCTGGAAACACCATATATTTT. Translation: CAWSRSSSGNTIYF. The chain carries TRBV30 and TRBJ1-3, with D unclear. CDR3 size: 14 residues. Germline CDR1 reads GTSNPN; CDR2 reads SVGIG (reference sequence). V was cut by 2 bases and J by 0 bases, with 8 bases left in between. Filled out from reference TRBV30 and TRBJ1-3, the complete variable domain reads SQTIHQWPATLVQPVGSPLSLECTVEGTSNPNLYWYRQAAGRGLQLLFYSVGIGQISSEVPQNLSASRPQDRQFILSSKKLLLSDSGFYLCAWSRSSSGNTIYFGEGSWLTVV.